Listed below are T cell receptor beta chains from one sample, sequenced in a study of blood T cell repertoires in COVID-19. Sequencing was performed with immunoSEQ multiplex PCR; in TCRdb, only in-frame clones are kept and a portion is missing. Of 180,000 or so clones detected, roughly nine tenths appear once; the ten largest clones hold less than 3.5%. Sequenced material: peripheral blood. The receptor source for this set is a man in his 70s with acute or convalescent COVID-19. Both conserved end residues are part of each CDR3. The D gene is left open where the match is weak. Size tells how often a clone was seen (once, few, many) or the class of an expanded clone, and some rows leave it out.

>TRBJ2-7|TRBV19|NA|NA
TGTGCCAGTAGTATAGTTAACAGTAACCACGAGCAGTACTTC
CASSIVNSNHEQYF
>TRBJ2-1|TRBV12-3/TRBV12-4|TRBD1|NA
TGTGCCAGCAGGATAAGACAGGGGACTGAGCAGTTCTTC
CASRIRQGTEQFF
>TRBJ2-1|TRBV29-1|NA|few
TGCAGCGCCGATCAACTAGGCTTCGAGCAGTTCTTC
CSADQLGFEQFF
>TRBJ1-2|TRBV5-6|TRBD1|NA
TGTGCCAGCAGCGCTGGGACAGTTAACTATGGCTACACCTTC
CASSAGTVNYGYTF
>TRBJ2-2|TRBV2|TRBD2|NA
TGTGCCAGCAGTGAATTCGCTAGCGGGGGGAACACCGGGGAGCTGTTTTTT
CASSEFASGGNTGELFF
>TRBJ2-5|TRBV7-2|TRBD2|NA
TGTGCCAGCAGCCCAAATAGCGGGGGGGCTGGAGAGACCCAGTACTTC
CASSPNSGGAGETQYF
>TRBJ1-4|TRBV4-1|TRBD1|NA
TGCGCCAGCAGCCTTGGGACAGGATATGAAAAACTGTTTTTT
CASSLGTGYEKLFF
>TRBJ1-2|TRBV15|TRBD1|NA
TGTGCCACCAGCAGACAGCAGGGGGCAGAAGGCTACACCTTC
CATSRQQGAEGYTF
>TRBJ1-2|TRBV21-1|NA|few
TGTGCCAGCAGCCCTAGGCGGGGAGATGGCTACACCTTC
CASSPRRGDGYTF
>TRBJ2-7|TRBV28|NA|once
TGTGCCAGCAGCTACGGGATTTACGAGCAGTACTTC
CASSYGIYEQYF
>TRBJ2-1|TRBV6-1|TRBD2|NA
TGTGCCAGCAGTGAAGCGGCTGGCGGGAGCTCCTACAATGAGCAGTTCTTC
CASSEAAGGSSYNEQFF
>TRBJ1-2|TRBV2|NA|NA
TGTGCCAGCAATGCTCTTAGGGGTGGCTACACCTTC
CASNALRGGYTF
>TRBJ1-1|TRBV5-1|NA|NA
TGCGCCAGCAGCGACGGGAATGGCTACACTGAAGCTTTCTTT
CASSDGNGYTEAFF
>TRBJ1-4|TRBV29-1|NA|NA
TGCAGCGTCGCGGACGGCGGGGGGGAAAAACTGTTTTTT
CSVADGGGEKLFF
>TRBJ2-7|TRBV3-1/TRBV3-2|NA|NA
TGTGCCAGCAGCCGCAAATCGGCGGCTCGGAAGCAGTACTTC
CASSRKSAARKQYF
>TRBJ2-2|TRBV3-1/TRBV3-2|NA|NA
TGTGCCAGCAGCCAAGTACCTAGTCTGAACACCGGGGAGCTGTTTTTT
CASSQVPSLNTGELFF
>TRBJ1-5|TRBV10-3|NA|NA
TGTGCCATCAGTCGGCAGGAGGATGGGTATCAGCCCCAGCATTTT
CAISRQEDGYQPQHF
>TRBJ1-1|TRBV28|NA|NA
TGTGCCAGCAGTTCCCGAGGGGGATACACTGAAGCTTTCTTT
CASSSRGGYTEAFF
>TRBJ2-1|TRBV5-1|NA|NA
TGCGCCAGCAGCTTGTTAACAGGGACCTACAATGAGCAGTTCTTC
CASSLLTGTYNEQFF
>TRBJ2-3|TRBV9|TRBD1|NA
TGTGCCAGCAGCGAACAGGGGGAGTTGACAGATACGCAGTATTTT
CASSEQGELTDTQYF
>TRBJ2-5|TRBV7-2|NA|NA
TGTGCCAGCAGCTTAGGTCGGAGGGAGACCCAGTACTTC
CASSLGRRETQYF
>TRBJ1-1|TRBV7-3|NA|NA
TGTGCCAGCAGTTTTACAGGGAACACTGAAGCTTTCTTT
CASSFTGNTEAFF
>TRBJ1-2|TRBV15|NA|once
TGTGCCACCAGCAGAGATGGGCTGAGGGGGACCTATGGCTACACCTTC
CATSRDGLRGTYGYTF
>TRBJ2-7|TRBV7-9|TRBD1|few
TGTGCCAGCAGCCCCTCGACAGGGACCTACGAGCAGTACTTC
CASSPSTGTYEQYF
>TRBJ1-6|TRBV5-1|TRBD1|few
TGCGCCAGCAGCTTGGCCGAGGGGGCCAATTCACCCCTCCACTTT
CASSLAEGANSPLHF
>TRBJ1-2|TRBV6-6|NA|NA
TGTGCCAGCAGGGCCGATGAAGGCTACACCTTC
CASRADEGYTF
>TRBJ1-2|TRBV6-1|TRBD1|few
TGTGCCAGCAGTGTCCACTCCAGGGGGCTCAGCTATGGCTACACCTTC
CASSVHSRGLSYGYTF
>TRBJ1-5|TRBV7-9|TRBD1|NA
TGTGCCAGCAGCCCCAGGGGGCCCAATCAGCCCCAGCATTTT
CASSPRGPNQPQHF
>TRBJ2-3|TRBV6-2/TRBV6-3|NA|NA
TGTGCCAGCAGTTACGAGGGATGGACAGATACGCAGTATTTT
CASSYEGWTDTQYF
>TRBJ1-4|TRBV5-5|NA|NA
TGTGCCAGCAGCTATACAGGTTCAAAAGAAAAACTGTTTTTT
CASSYTGSKEKLFF
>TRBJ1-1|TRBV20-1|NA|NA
TGCAGACCACAGGGGAACACTGAAGCTTTCTTT
CRPQGNTEAFF
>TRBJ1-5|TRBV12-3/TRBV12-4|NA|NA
TGTGCCAGCAGTTGGGGCGGCAATCAGCCCCAGCATTTT
CASSWGGNQPQHF
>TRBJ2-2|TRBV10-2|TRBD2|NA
TGCGCCACCACGACTCTAGCGGGAAGGCGGACCGGGGAGCTGTTTTTT
CATTTLAGRRTGELFF
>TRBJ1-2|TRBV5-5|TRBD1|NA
TGTGCCAGCAGCCAGACAGGGGGGCTTGATGGCTACACCTTC
CASSQTGGLDGYTF
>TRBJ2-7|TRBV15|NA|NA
TGTGCCACCAGCACGCAGGGGACCCCTCGGGAGCAGTACTTC
CATSTQGTPREQYF
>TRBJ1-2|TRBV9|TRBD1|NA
TGTGCCAGCAGCGTACGGGACAGTAACTATGGCTACACCTTC
CASSVRDSNYGYTF
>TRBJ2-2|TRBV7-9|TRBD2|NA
TGTGCCAGCAGCTTAGGACTAGCGGGAAACACCGGGGAGCTGTTTTTT
CASSLGLAGNTGELFF
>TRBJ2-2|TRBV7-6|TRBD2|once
TGTGCCAGCACTCCGGAGGGGCGGGAGGGGACCGGGGAGCTGTTTTTT
CASTPEGREGTGELFF
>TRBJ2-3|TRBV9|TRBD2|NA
TGTGCCAGCAGCGTAGTTGGACTAGCGGGAACAGATACGCAGTATTTT
CASSVVGLAGTDTQYF
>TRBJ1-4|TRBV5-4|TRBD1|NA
TGTGCCAGCAGCTGGGACAGGGTGGGGGGAAAACTGTTTTTT
CASSWDRVGGKLFF
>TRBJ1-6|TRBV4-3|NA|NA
TGCGCCAGCAGCCAAGAACGGTGGTCGGGTCCCCTCCACTTT
CASSQERWSGPLHF
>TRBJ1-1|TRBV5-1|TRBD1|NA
TGCCACAAGGGGGCAGGAAACACTGAAGCTTTCTTT
CHKGAGNTEAFF
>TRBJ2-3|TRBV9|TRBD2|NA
TGTGCCAGCAGCGTACTCGCGGGAGGGGGGACAGATACGCAGTATTTT
CASSVLAGGGTDTQYF
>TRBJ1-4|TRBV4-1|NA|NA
TGCGCCAGCAGCCGAGCGGACGTATTAGGGAAACTGTTTTTT
CASSRADVLGKLFF
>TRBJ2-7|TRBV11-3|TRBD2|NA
TGTGCCAGCAGCCCGGGCGGGAGCTCCTACGAGCAGTACTTC
CASSPGGSSYEQYF
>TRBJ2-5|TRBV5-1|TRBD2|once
TGCGCCAGCAGCGGGCAACTAGCGGGAGAGACCCAGTACTTC
CASSGQLAGETQYF
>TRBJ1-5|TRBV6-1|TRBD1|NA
TGTGCCAGCAGTGAACCCCCAGGGCAGGGGGCTTCACATATATCGAGCAATCAGCCCCAGCATTTT
CASSEPPGQGASHISSNQPQHF
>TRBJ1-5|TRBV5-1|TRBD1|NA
TGCGCCAGCAGCACGACAGGGTTCAATCAGCCCCAGCATTTT
CASSTTGFNQPQHF
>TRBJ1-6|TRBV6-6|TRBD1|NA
TGTGCCAGCAGTCCGACAGGGGGTAATAATTCACCCCTCCACTTT
CASSPTGGNNSPLHF
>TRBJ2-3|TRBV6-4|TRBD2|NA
TGTGCCAGCAGTCCGGGGGTGGCTAGCGGGGAGACAGATACGCAGTATTTT
CASSPGVASGETDTQYF
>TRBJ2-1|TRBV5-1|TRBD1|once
TGCGCCAGCAGCTTGGGGACAGGGACATACAATGAGCAGTTCTTC
CASSLGTGTYNEQFF
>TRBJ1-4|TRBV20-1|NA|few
TGCAGTGATAGTCCTAATGAGAAACTGTTTTTT
CSDSPNEKLFF
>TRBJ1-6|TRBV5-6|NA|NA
TGTGCCAGCAGCTCTGGGAGGTCCGATTCACCCCTCCACTTT
CASSSGRSDSPLHF
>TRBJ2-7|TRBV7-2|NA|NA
TGTGCCAGCAGCTTAGCCGGGAACTTCTACGAGCAGTACTTC
CASSLAGNFYEQYF